The 23 T cell receptor beta chains listed next were all sequenced from one sample in a study of vaccination effects on CD4 cells after COVID-19. ViraFEST used viral peptide pools to expand antigen-specific CD4+ T cells before sequencing. Once cultured for 10 days, the cells underwent separation to obtain CD4+ T cells. This individual tested PCR-positive for SARS-CoV-2 infection between March and December 2020. Using immunoSEQ multiplex PCR, the repertoire was profiled, and TCRdb retains in-frame clones only, with some absent. Of 35,000 to 55,000 clones in the sample, approximately 70% were seen once. The antigens of these receptors remain unknown. The starting material was CD4+ T cells from PBMCs cultured with a peptide pool, obtained before COVID-19 vaccination. The receptors were gathered from a human donor who had a prior SARS-CoV-2 infection.

The chain carries TRBV19 and TRBJ2-5; D might be TRBD2 (5 bases). The CDR3 consists of 13 residues. The V end lost 5 bases, the J end lost 2 bases, and 9 bases lay between the germline ends. The germline CDR1 and CDR2 sequences are LNHDA and SQIVND (reference sequence). CDR3 coding DNA: TGTGCCAGTAGTGTCGGACTGCAAGAGACCCAGTACTTC. Its protein product is CASSVGLQETQYF.

The J gene is TRBJ2-1, the V gene TRBV29-1; perhaps TRBD1 as D (5 bases). V dropped 7 bases and J dropped 0 bases, with 13 bases sitting between them. The CDR3 contains 14 residues. The germline V gene has CDR1 SQVTM and CDR2 ANQGSEA. CDR3: CSAAGHYSYNEQFF. CDR3 nucleotide sequence: TGCAGCGCCGCCGGACACTACTCCTACAATGAGCAGTTCTTC.

The chain couples TRBV7-2 to TRBJ2-3; the D is unclear. The ends were cut back, 3 bases at V and 4 bases at J, with 5 bases in the middle. Germline V CDR1 and CDR2: SGHTA, FQGNSA. The CDR3 is made up of 12 amino acids. The CDR3 DNA is TGTGCCAGCAGCTTCCACTCAGATACGCAGTATTTT. Its protein is CASSFHSDTQYF.

This sequence joins TRBV30 and TRBJ1-6; D uncertain. The CDR3 spans 13 residues. Trimming cost V 2 bases and J 5 bases, with 7 bases left between them. Germline V gives CDR1 GTSNPN, CDR2 SVGIG (reference sequence). The CDR3 region is CAWSPSNNSPLHF. As DNA, the CDR3 is TGTGCCTGGAGTCCTTCCAATAATTCACCCCTCCACTTT.

This CDR3 is CASSTGGYSSYEQYF. In DNA, the CDR3 is TGTGCCAGCAGCACAGGAGGGTACAGCTCCTACGAGCAGTACTTC. The V and J genes are TRBV5-4 and TRBJ2-7, with TRBD2 as a possible D gene (6 bases). Trimming shortened V by 4 bases and J by 0 bases, and 14 bases separated the two germline ends. Germline V gives CDR1 SGHNT, CDR2 YYREEE (reference sequence). This CDR3 has 15 residues.

The gene calls are TRBV3-1 (or the pseudogene TRBV3-2) and TRBJ1-1, with 10 bases matching TRBD1. From germline, CDR1 is LGHDT and CDR2 YNNKEL (reference sequence). Germline trimming cut 5 bases from V and 7 bases from J; bases unmatched to any gene: 10. There are 15 residues in the CDR3. In DNA, the CDR3 is TGTGCCAGCAGCTCCAGACAGGGGGCGTTCGGTGAAGCTTTCTTT. Translating gives CASSSRQGAFGEAFF.

V usage is TRBV7-2 and J usage is TRBJ2-5; TRBD2 agrees at 7 bases. This CDR3 has 17 residues. J gave up 2 bases and V 2 bases, and 11 bases lay outside the gene matches. Germline CDR1 and CDR2: SGHTA and FQGNSA. The CDR3 nucleotides read TGTGCCAGCAGCTTATTGGTCCTAGCGGAAGGACAAGAGACCCAGTACTTC. It is translated as CASSLLVLAEGQETQYF.

J is TRBJ2-7 and V is TRBV27, with a possible D match to TRBD2 (5 bases). This CDR3 is built from 16 residues. The ends were cut back, 6 bases at V and 2 bases at J, with 20 bases in the middle. Germline V gene data show CDR1 as MNHEY and CDR2 as SMNVEV (reference sequence). The CDR3 loop is CASSLYWGSVPYEQYF. CDR3 nucleotides: TGTGCCAGCAGCCTTTACTGGGGTAGCGTGCCCTACGAGCAGTACTTC.

The CDR3 here is CASSLRTSGRANYNEQFF. The CDR3, as DNA: TGTGCCAGCAGCTTGAGAACTAGCGGGAGGGCCAATTACAATGAGCAGTTCTTC. The chain carries TRBV5-4 and TRBJ2-1, with TRBD2 identical over 13 bases. V lost 1 base and J lost 4; bases outside the gene matches: 8. CDR1 is SGHNT and CDR2 is YYREEE in the germline V gene (reference sequence). There are 18 residues in the CDR3.

This clone is a singleton in its sample. V and J are TRBV12-5 and TRBJ2-4, with 9 bases matching TRBD1. V was clipped by 3 bases and J by 3 bases; unmatched bases: 9. From germline, CDR1 is LGHNT and CDR2 FRNRAP. This CDR3 has 17 residues. CDR3 sequence: CASGLSGQGEGKNIQYF. In nucleotides, the CDR3 is TGTGCTAGTGGTTTATCGGGACAGGGAGAGGGCAAAAACATTCAGTACTTC.

This clone came up a few times. The chain has TRBV10-3 and TRBJ1-3, with 7 bases matching TRBD1. The CDR3 contains 16 residues. With V trimmed by 0 bases and J by 2 bases, 4 bases remained unmatched. The germline V gene encodes CDR1 ENHRY and CDR2 SYGVKD. The DNA of the CDR3 is TGTGCCATCAGTGAGTCAATGACAGGGACTGGAAACACCATATATTTT. The encoded protein is CAISESMTGTGNTIYF.

The chain has TRBV7-2 and TRBJ1-3; no reliable D call. This CDR3 comprises 13 residues. V gave up 8 bases and J gave up 4 bases, with 12 bases separating them. CDR1 SGHTA and CDR2 FQGNSA come from the germline V gene. CDR3 DNA: TGTGCCAGCCGGAGGCAGAACGGAAACACCATATATTTT. Its protein product is CASRRQNGNTIYF.

This clone has more than one count but fewer than ten. This CDR3 reads CASSYRAQDHTEAFF. The CDR3, as DNA: TGTGCCAGCAGCTACCGGGCCCAGGATCACACTGAAGCTTTCTTT. The chain joins TRBV5-4 to TRBJ1-1; D remains ambiguous. The CDR3 contains 15 residues. Trimming removed 3 bases from V and 3 bases from J, with 15 bases in between. Looked up from germline, CDR1 is SGHNT and CDR2 is YYREEE (reference sequence).

The V call is TRBV6-4, the J call TRBJ1-1; D gene unclear. CDR3 length equals 15 residues. Germline V gene sequence: CDR1 MRHNA, CDR2 SNTAGT. V lost 3 bases and J lost 5, with 16 bases in between. In DNA form, the CDR3 reads TGTGCCAGCAGTGATAGTTCCGGACGTTCGACTGAAGCTTTCTTT. Protein sequence: CASSDSSGRSTEAFF.

This rearrangement joins TRBV3-1 (or the pseudogene TRBV3-2) to TRBJ1-2; no definite D call. Germline V gene data show CDR1 as LGHDT and CDR2 as YNNKEL (reference sequence). V was trimmed by 8 bases and J by 4 bases, leaving 17 bases between them. The CDR3 is 14 residues long. The CDR3 region is CASALGTTPYGYTF. As DNA, the CDR3 is TGTGCCAGCGCACTCGGAACAACCCCCTATGGCTACACCTTC.

The chain couples TRBV11-3 to TRBJ2-1; the match to TRBD2 covers 8 bases. Germline loops: CDR1 SGHNT, CDR2 YENEEA. The length of the CDR3 is 14 residues. The J segment lost 8 bases and the V segment lost 1 base, leaving 4 bases of the junction unmatched. Written as DNA, the CDR3 is TGTGCCAGCAGCTTAGGACTAGCGTTCGATGAGCAGTTCTTC. This translates into CASSLGLAFDEQFF.

This clone was observed a few times. The chain links TRBV27 to TRBJ2-7; D perhaps matches TRBD1 (5 bases). V was shortened by 6 bases and J by 4 bases, with 10 bases between the two germline ends. CDR1 and CDR2 (germline): MNHEY, SMNVEV (reference sequence). The CDR3 loop spans 12 amino acids. The CDR3 here is CASRGRGYEQYF. Here the CDR3 DNA reads TGTGCCAGCAGGGGTAGGGGATACGAGCAGTACTTC.

The CDR3 region is CATSRDPSFEQFF. In nucleotides, the CDR3 is TGTGCCACCAGCAGAGATCCGAGCTTTGAGCAGTTCTTC. The gene calls are TRBV15 and TRBJ2-1; D gene ambiguous. Germline assignment: CDR1 LNHNV and CDR2 YYDKDF (reference sequence). The CDR3 runs to 13 residues. Between the trimmed V and J ends, which lost 0 bases and 9 bases, there was a span of 9 bases.

The chain combines TRBV18 with TRBJ2-3; D is undetermined. This CDR3 is 15 amino acids long. Germline V gene lookup returns CDR1 KGHSH and CDR2 LQKENI. Trimming stripped 3 bases from V and 4 bases from J, with 14 bases between. The CDR3 nucleotides read TGTGCCAGCTCACCTGGATTGGGCCTCGCAGATACGCAGTATTTT. As protein: CASSPGLGLADTQYF. Combining the CDR3 with reference TRBV18 and TRBJ2-3 gives the whole variable domain NAGVMQNPRHLVRRRGQEARLRCSPMKGHSHVYWYRQLPEEGLKFMVYLQKENIIDESGMPKERFSAEFPKEGPSILRIQQVVRGDSAAYFCASSPGLGLADTQYFGPGTRLTVL.

The chain employs TRBV18 and TRBJ2-3; D is possibly TRBD2 (6 bases). Germline V gene sequence: CDR1 KGHSH, CDR2 LQKENI. V lost 3 bases and J lost 2, with 6 bases in between. The length of the CDR3 is 13 residues. CDR3 DNA: TGTGCCAGCTCACCGGGACTCACAGATACGCAGTATTTT. Translated: CASSPGLTDTQYF. The whole variable domain, remainder taken from reference TRBV18 and TRBJ2-3, is NAGVMQNPRHLVRRRGQEARLRCSPMKGHSHVYWYRQLPEEGLKFMVYLQKENIIDESGMPKERFSAEFPKEGPSILRIQQVVRGDSAAYFCASSPGLTDTQYFGPGTRLTVL.

The chain couples TRBV2 to TRBJ1-2; no clear D gene. Germline CDR1 SNHLY, CDR2 FYNNEI. Trimming took 2 bases from V and 8 from J, leaving 9 bases between them. This CDR3 region has 12 residues. CDR3 region: CASSELEAGYTF. CDR3 nucleotides: TGTGCCAGCAGTGAACTGGAAGCCGGCTACACCTTC.

This chain joins TRBV7-2 and TRBJ2-3; no definite D call. The length of the CDR3 is 14 residues. Trimming took 2 bases from V and 5 from J, leaving 11 bases between them. Germline CDR1 is SGHTA and CDR2 is FQGNSA. Written as DNA, the CDR3 is TGTGCCAGCAGCTTATCCGGCGGCCTAGATACGCAGTATTTT. Protein: CASSLSGGLDTQYF.

The V and J genes are TRBV5-7 and TRBJ1-3; TRBD1 agrees at 9 bases. TRBV5-7 is recorded as an ORF, its role being uncertain. CDR3 length: 16 residues. Trimming took 4 bases from V and 0 from J; bases not matched to a gene: 5. CDR3 nucleotide sequence: TGTGCCAGCAGCGGTCCGGGACAGGGCTCTGGAAACACCATATATTTT. Its protein product is CASSGPGQGSGNTIYF.